The sample holds a few counts of the clone carrying this T cell receptor (beta chain). The entry originates in a study of T-cell memory formation after mild COVID-19. About the research overall: Clustering of TCRs was largely donor specific.

The 5'RACE method, run with constant-segment primers, produced TCR alpha and TCR beta cDNA libraries (carrying sample barcodes and UMIs). TCRdb used MiXCR to reprocess the 5' RACE reads, holding one entry per CDR3 protein. Of about 110,000 distinct CDR3 sequences listed, around an eighth are singletons. The germline V gene has CDR1 MNHEY and CDR2 SVGAGI. The CDR3 runs 16 residues. V lost 2 bases and J lost 0, with 13 bases in between. This receptor was identified in a man aged 18 to 35 who had mild COVID-19 (a few samples of this study predate the infection). Cell type and time point are not known. This chain links TRBV6-5 with TRBJ1-1; D gene ambiguous. The specimen sequenced was PBMCs or a T cell subset sorted from them (not recorded which). The CDR3 nucleotides are TGTGCCAGCAGTTACATGGCCGGCTACATGAACACTGAAGCTTTCTTT. Encoded protein: CASSYMAGYMNTEAFF.